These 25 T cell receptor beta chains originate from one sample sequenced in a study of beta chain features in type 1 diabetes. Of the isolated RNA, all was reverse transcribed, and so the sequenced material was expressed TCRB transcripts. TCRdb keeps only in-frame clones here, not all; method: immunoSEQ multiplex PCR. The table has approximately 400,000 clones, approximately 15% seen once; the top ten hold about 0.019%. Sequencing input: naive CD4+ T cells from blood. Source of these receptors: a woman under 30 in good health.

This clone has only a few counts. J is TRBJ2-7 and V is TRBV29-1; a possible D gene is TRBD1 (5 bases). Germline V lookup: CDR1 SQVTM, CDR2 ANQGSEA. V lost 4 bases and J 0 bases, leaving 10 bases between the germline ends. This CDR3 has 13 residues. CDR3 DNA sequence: TGCAGCGTTGTGGGCAGGGCCTCCTACGAGCAGTACTTC. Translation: CSVVGRASYEQYF.

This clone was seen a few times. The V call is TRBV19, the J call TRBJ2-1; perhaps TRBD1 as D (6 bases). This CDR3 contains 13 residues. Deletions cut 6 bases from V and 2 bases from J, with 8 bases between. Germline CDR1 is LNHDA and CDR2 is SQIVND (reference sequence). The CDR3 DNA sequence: TGTGCCAGTAGGGGACACACCTACAATGAGCAGTTCTTC. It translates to CASRGHTYNEQFF.

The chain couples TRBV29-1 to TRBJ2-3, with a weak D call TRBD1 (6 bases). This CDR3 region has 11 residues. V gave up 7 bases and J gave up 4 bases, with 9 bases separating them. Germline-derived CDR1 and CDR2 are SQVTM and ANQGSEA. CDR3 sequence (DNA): TGCAGCGGGGACATCGCAGATACGCAGTATTTT. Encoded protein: CSGDIADTQYF.

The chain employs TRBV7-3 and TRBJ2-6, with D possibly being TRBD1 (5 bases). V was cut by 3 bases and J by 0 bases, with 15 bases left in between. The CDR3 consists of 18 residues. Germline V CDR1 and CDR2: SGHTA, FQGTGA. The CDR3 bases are TGTGCCAGCAGCTTTCGACCAGGGCTCATCTCTGGGGCCAACGTCCTGACTTTC. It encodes CASSFRPGLISGANVLTF.

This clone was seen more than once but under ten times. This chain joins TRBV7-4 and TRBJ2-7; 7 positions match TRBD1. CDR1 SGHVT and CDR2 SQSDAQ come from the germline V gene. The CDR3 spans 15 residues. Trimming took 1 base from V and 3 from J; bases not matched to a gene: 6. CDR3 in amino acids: CASSLGRDRDYEQYF. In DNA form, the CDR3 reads TGTGCCAGCAGCTTAGGCAGGGACAGAGACTACGAGCAGTACTTC. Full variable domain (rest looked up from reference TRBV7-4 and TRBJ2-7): GAGVSQSPRYKVAKRGRDVALRCDSISGHVTLYWYRQTLGQGSEVLTYSQSDAQRDKSGRPSGRFSAERPERSVSTLKIQRTEQGDSAVYLCASSLGRDRDYEQYFGPGTRLTVT.

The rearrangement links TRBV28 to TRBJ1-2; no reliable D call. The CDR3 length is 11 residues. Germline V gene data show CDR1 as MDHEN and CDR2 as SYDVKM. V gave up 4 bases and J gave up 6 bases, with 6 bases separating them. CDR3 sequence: CASSSPDGYTF. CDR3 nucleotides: TGTGCCAGCAGTTCCCCGGATGGCTACACCTTC.

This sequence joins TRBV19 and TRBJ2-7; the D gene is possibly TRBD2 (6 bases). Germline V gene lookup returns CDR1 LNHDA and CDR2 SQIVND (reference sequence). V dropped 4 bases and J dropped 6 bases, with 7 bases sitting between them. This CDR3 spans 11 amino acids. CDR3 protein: CASSKEGEQYF. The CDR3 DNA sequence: TGTGCCAGTAGTAAGGAGGGCGAGCAGTACTTC.

The CDR3 DNA is TGTGCCAGCTCACCACGTAAACTATTCGCCCAGTACTTC. It codes for CASSPRKLFAQYF. This sequence joins TRBV18 and TRBJ2-5; D unclear. V was shortened by 1 base and J by 9 bases, with 12 bases between the two germline ends. The CDR3 length is 13 residues. CDR1 and CDR2 (germline): KGHSH, LQKENI.

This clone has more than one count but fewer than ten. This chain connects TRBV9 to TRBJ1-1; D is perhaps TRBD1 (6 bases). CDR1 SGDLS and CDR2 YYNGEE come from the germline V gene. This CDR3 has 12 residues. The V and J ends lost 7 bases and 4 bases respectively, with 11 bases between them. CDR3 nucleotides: TGTGCCAGCGGGGGCATCGGCACTGAAGCTTTCTTT. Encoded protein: CASGGIGTEAFF. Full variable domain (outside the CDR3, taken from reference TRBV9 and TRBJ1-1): DSGVTQTPKHLITATGQRVTLRCSPRSGDLSVYWYQQSLDQGLQFLIQYYNGEERAKGNILERFSAQQFPDLHSELNLSSLELGDSALYFCASGGIGTEAFFGQGTRLTVV.

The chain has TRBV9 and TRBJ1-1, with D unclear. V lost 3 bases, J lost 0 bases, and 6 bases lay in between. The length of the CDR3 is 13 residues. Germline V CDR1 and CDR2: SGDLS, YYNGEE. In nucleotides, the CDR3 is TGTGCCAGCAGCGCCACGGTGAACACTGAAGCTTTCTTT. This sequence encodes CASSATVNTEAFF.

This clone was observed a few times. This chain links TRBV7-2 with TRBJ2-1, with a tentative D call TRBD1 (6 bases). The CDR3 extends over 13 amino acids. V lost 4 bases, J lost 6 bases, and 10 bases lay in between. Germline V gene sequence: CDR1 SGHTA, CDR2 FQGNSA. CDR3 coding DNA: TGTGCCAGCAGCTCAAGACAGGTCAATGAGCAGTTCTTC. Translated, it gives CASSSRQVNEQFF.

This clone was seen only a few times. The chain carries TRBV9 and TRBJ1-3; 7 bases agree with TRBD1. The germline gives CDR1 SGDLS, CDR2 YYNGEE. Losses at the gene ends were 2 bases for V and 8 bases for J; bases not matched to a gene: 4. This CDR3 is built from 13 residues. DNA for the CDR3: TGTGCCAGCAGCGTTGGACAGGCTGACACCATATATTTT. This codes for CASSVGQADTIYF.

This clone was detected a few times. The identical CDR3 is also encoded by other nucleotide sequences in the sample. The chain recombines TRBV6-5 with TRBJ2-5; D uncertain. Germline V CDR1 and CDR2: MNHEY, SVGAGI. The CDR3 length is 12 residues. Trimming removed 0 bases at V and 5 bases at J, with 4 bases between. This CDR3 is CASSYSGETQYF. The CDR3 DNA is TGTGCCAGCAGTTACTCCGGTGAGACCCAGTACTTC.

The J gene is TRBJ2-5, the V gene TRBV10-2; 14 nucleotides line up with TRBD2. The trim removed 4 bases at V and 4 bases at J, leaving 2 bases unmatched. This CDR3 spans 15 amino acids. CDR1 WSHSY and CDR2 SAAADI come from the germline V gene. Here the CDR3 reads CASSVTSGRGETQYF. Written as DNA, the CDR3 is TGCGCCAGCAGTGTGACTAGCGGGAGGGGAGAGACCCAGTACTTC.

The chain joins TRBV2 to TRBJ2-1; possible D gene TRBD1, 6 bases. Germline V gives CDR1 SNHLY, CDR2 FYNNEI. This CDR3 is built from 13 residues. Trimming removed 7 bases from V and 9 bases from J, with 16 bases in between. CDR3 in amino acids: CASKGQGQGEQFF. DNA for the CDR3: TGTGCCAGCAAGGGGCAGGGGCAGGGTGAGCAGTTCTTC.

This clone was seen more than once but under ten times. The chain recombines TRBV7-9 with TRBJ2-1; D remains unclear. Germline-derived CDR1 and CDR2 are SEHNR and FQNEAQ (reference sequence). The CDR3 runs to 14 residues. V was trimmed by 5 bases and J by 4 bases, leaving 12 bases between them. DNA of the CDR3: TGTGCCAGCAGCCGTAGCATTTTTTACAATGAGCAGTTCTTC. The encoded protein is CASSRSIFYNEQFF. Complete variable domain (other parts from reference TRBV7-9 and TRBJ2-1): DTGVSQNPRHKITKRGQNVTFRCDPISEHNRLYWYRQTLGQGPEFLTYFQNEAQLEKSRLLSDRFSAERPKGSFSTLEIQRTEQGDSAMYLCASSRSIFYNEQFFGPGTRLTVL.

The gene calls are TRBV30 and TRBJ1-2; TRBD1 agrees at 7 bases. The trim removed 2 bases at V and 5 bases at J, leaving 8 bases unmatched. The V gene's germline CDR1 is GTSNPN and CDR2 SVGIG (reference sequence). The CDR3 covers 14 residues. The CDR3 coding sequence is TGTGCCTGGAGTCTCCGGGACAGCCTTTATGGCTACACCTTC. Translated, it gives CAWSLRDSLYGYTF.

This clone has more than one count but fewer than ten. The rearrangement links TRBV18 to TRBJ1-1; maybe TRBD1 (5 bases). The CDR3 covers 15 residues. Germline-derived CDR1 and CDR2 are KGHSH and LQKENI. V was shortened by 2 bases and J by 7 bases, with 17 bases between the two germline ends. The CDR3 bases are TGTGCCAGCTCACCATCCGCGGCAGGGCAGTTTGAAGCTTTCTTT. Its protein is CASSPSAAGQFEAFF.

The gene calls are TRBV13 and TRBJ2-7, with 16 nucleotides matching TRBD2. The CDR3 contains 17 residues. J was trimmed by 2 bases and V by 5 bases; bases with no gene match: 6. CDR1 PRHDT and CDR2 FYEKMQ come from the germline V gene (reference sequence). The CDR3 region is CASSLPGLAGGPYEQYF. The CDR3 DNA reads TGTGCCAGCAGCCTCCCGGGACTAGCGGGAGGGCCCTACGAGCAGTACTTC.

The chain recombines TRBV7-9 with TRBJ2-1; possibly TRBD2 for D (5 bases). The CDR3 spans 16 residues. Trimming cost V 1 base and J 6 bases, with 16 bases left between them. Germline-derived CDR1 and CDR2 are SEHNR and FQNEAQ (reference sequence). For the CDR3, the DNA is TGTGCCAGCAGCTTAGACCTCGCAGGAGGACGCAATGAGCAGTTCTTC. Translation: CASSLDLAGGRNEQFF.

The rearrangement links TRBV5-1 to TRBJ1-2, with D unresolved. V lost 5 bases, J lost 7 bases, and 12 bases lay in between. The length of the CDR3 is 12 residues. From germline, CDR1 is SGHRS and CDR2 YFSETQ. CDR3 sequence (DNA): TGCGCCAGCAGACCACAGAACGGTGGCTACACCTTC. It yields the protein CASRPQNGGYTF.

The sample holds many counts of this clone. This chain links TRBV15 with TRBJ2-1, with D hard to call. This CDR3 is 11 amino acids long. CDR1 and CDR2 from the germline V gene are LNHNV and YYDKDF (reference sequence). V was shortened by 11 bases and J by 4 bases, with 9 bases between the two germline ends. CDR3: CAPGTYNEQFF. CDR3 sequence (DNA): TGTGCCCCGGGTACTTACAATGAGCAGTTCTTC.

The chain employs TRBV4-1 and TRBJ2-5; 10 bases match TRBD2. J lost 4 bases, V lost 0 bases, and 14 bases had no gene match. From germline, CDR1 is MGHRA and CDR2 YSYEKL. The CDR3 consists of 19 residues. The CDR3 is CASSQDEGSAGGPLETQYF. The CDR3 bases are TGCGCCAGCAGCCAAGATGAGGGGTCAGCGGGAGGGCCTCTAGAGACCCAGTACTTC.

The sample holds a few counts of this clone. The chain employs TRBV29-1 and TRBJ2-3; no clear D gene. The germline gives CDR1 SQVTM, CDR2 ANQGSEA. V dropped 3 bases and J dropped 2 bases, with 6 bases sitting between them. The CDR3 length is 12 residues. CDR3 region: CSVDSVTDTQYF. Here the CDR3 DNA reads TGCAGCGTTGATTCAGTCACAGATACGCAGTATTTT.

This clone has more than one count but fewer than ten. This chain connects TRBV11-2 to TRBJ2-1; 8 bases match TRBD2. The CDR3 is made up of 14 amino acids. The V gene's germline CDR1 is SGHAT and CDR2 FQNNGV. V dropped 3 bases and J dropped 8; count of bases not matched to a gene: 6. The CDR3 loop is CASSFGTSRHEQFF. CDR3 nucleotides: TGTGCCAGCAGCTTTGGGACTAGTCGCCATGAGCAGTTCTTC.